This T cell receptor (beta chain) was captured by sequencing in a study of shared T cell receptors in the human thymus. This clone was found a few times. Sequencing used immunoSEQ multiplex PCR; TCRdb keeps in-frame clones, though not all of them. Found here are more than 550,000 clones, over 75% of them singletons; the top ten hold 0.0094%. The V gene end was trimmed by 4 bases and the J gene end by 7 bases; junction bases not matched to a gene: 6. This CDR3 contains 14 residues. Germline V CDR1 and CDR2: SNHLY, FYNNEI. These data were also reused for a study on human thymus T cells. Per that study: The thymus tissue came from resections taken during corrective heart surgery. Thymic and blood repertoires appeared to carry a bias in their V and J gene usage. The related literature has documented a marked overlap of thymic repertoires among unrelated individuals.

The genes are TRBV2 and TRBJ1-4, with 7 bases matching TRBD1. The sequence came from a boy under two years old with a congenital heart defect. Sequencing used thymocytes. CDR3 loop: CASSGTGVAEKLFF. In DNA form, the CDR3 reads TGTGCCAGCAGTGGAACAGGGGTAGCTGAAAAACTGTTTTTT.